Each of the 10 T cell receptor beta chains below was sequenced from the same sample in a study of T cell responses to AZD1222 COVID-19 vaccine. This table comes from immunoSEQ multiplex PCR, and its TCRdb copy is limited to in-frame clones, with some not included. The sample consists of over 95,000 clones, roughly 91% of them appearing once. Sequencing was performed on peripheral blood, taken on day 0 of AZD1222 vaccination. The receptors were gathered from an adult in good health.

The chain recombines TRBV20-1 with TRBJ1-2, with D uncertain. Per germline, CDR1 DFQATT and CDR2 SNEGSKA (reference sequence). CDR3 length: 11 residues. Trimming removed 3 bases at V and 5 bases at J, with 7 bases between. The CDR3, as DNA: TGCAGTGCTAGTAATGATTATGGCTACACCTTC. It yields the protein CSASNDYGYTF.

The chain links TRBV3-1 (or the pseudogene TRBV3-2) to TRBJ1-2, with D maybe TRBD1 (6 bases). Trimming took off 3 bases at V and 8 bases at J, with 22 bases between the two ends. The germline V gene has CDR1 LGHDT and CDR2 YNNKEL (reference sequence). This CDR3 has 16 amino acids. The CDR3 DNA reads TGTGCCAGCAGCCAGGGGGCGCTTCTTCAGATTGGCGGCTACACCTTC. It codes for CASSQGALLQIGGYTF.

The V and J genes are TRBV2 and TRBJ1-1; D remains unclear. Germline V lookup: CDR1 SNHLY, CDR2 FYNNEI. CDR3 length equals 14 residues. The V and J ends lost 7 bases and 6 bases respectively, with 18 bases between them. The CDR3 bases are TGTGCCAGCAAACACGAGGGTTCAGTCCCTGAAGCTTTCTTT. Translating it yields CASKHEGSVPEAFF.

CDR3 sequence: CASTLTGYRGTDTQYF. The DNA for the CDR3 is TGTGCCAGCACCTTGACAGGTTACCGGGGCACAGATACGCAGTATTTT. This sequence joins TRBV9 and TRBJ2-3; D is perhaps TRBD1 (6 bases). V was cut by 6 bases and J by 1 base, with 18 bases left in between. CDR3 length equals 16 residues. Germline assignment: CDR1 SGDLS and CDR2 YYNGEE.

In its sample, this clone was seen once. The rearrangement joins TRBV24-1 to TRBJ2-3, with TRBD1 as a possible D gene (5 bases). The CDR3 consists of 16 residues. Trimming stripped 1 base from V and 1 base from J, with 11 bases between. From germline, CDR1 is KGHDR and CDR2 SFDVKD. As DNA, the CDR3 is TGTGCCACCAGTGATTTCCAAGGGGCCGGCACAGATACGCAGTATTTT. It specifies CATSDFQGAGTDTQYF.

V gene TRBV2 combines with J gene TRBJ1-1; tentatively, D is TRBD1 (5 bases). The V end was cut by 3 bases, the J end by 9 bases, with 8 bases between. This CDR3 region has 11 residues. Germline V gene lookup returns CDR1 SNHLY and CDR2 FYNNEI. The CDR3 is CASSEGVKAFF. The CDR3 DNA reads TGTGCCAGCAGTGAGGGGGTGAAAGCTTTCTTT.

The gene calls are TRBV24-1 and TRBJ2-1, with 9 bases fitting TRBD2. CDR1 and CDR2 from the germline V gene are KGHDR and SFDVKD. V gave up 3 bases and J gave up 4 bases; unmatched junction bases: 9. The CDR3 has 17 residues. For the CDR3, the DNA is TGTGCCACCAGTGATCATAGGGGACTAGCCCTTTACAATGAGCAGTTCTTC. It is translated as CATSDHRGLALYNEQFF.

This clone was seen a handful of times. The genes are TRBV7-9 and TRBJ2-1; the D gene is possibly TRBD2 (5 bases). Germline loops: CDR1 SEHNR, CDR2 FQNEAQ (reference sequence). Trimming stripped 4 bases from V and 0 bases from J, with 16 bases between. This CDR3 has 17 amino acids. The CDR3 region is CASSSPVGGSSYNEQFF. The CDR3 DNA reads as TGTGCCAGCAGCTCCCCAGTTGGTGGGAGCTCCTACAATGAGCAGTTCTTC. Together with reference TRBV7-9 and TRBJ2-1, the CDR3 gives the full variable domain: DTGVSQNPRHKITKRGQNVTFRCDPISEHNRLYWYRQTLGQGPEFLTYFQNEAQLEKSRLLSDRFSAERPKGSFSTLEIQRTEQGDSAMYLCASSSPVGGSSYNEQFFGPGTRLTVL.

This chain connects TRBV7-2 to TRBJ2-7; maybe TRBD2 (5 bases). The V gene lost 6 bases and the J gene lost 2 bases, with 11 bases spanning the gap. CDR1 SGHTA and CDR2 FQGNSA come from the germline V gene. The CDR3 has 13 residues. The CDR3 nucleotides read TGTGCCAGCAGTGGGAGTACCACCTACGAGCAGTACTTC. It translates to CASSGSTTYEQYF.

This clone was found a few times. This chain joins TRBV5-3 and TRBJ2-7; D not resolved. TRBV5-3 is recorded as an ORF, its role being uncertain. This CDR3 has 13 amino acids. Between the trimmed V and J ends, which lost 2 bases and 6 bases, there was a span of 12 bases. CDR3 amino acids: CARSFIRCGEQYF. CDR3 DNA: TGTGCCAGAAGCTTCATCCGTTGCGGCGAGCAGTACTTC.